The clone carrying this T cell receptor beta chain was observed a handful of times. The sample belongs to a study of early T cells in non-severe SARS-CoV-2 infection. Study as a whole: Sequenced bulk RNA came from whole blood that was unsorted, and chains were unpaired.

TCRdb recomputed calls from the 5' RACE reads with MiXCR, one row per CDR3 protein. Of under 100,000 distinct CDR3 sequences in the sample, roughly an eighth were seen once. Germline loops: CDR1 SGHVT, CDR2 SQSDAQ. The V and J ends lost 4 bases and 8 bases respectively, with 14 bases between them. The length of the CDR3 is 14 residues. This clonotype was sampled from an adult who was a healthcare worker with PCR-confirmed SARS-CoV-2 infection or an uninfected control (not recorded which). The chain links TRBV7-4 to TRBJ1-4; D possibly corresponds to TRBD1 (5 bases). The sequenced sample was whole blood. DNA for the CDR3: TGTGCCAGCAGCTCCAGACAGTGTTTGGAAAAACTGTTTTTT. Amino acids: CASSSRQCLEKLFF. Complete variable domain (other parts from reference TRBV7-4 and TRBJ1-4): GAGVSQSPRYKVAKRGRDVALRCDSISGHVTLYWYRQTLGQGSEVLTYSQSDAQRDKSGRPSGRFSAERPERSVSTLKIQRTEQGDSAVYLCASSSRQCLEKLFFGSGTQLSVL.